This T cell receptor beta chain was profiled in a study of CD8 T cells in ankylosing spondylitis. Study findings and constraints: For ankylosing spondylitis blood, a TCR beta motif of about 8 highly homologous variants appeared characteristic. CD8+ disease-linked clones were present at relatively low frequencies in blood.

Using quantitative 5'-RACE with molecular barcodes, the authors made TCR beta libraries. A single record per CDR3 protein comes from TCRdb applying MiXCR to the 5' RACE reads. This sample has about 390,000 distinct CDR3 sequences, with around 20% found just once. The CDR3 extends over 14 amino acids. Germline V gene data show CDR1 as GTSNPN and CDR2 as SVGIG (reference sequence). V lost 5 bases to trimming and J lost 8 bases, with 21 bases between them. Regarding this clonotype: Its antigen is currently unknown.

Material for sequencing was blood, either unsorted or a sorted T cell fraction (not recorded which). This sequence originates from a male donor with ankylosing spondylitis. The chain is built from TRBV30 and TRBJ1-2, with D perhaps TRBD1 (6 bases). The CDR3 DNA is TGTGCCTGGGAAGTAACAGGGACCCCCGGAGGCTACACCTTC. It yields the protein CAWEVTGTPGGYTF.